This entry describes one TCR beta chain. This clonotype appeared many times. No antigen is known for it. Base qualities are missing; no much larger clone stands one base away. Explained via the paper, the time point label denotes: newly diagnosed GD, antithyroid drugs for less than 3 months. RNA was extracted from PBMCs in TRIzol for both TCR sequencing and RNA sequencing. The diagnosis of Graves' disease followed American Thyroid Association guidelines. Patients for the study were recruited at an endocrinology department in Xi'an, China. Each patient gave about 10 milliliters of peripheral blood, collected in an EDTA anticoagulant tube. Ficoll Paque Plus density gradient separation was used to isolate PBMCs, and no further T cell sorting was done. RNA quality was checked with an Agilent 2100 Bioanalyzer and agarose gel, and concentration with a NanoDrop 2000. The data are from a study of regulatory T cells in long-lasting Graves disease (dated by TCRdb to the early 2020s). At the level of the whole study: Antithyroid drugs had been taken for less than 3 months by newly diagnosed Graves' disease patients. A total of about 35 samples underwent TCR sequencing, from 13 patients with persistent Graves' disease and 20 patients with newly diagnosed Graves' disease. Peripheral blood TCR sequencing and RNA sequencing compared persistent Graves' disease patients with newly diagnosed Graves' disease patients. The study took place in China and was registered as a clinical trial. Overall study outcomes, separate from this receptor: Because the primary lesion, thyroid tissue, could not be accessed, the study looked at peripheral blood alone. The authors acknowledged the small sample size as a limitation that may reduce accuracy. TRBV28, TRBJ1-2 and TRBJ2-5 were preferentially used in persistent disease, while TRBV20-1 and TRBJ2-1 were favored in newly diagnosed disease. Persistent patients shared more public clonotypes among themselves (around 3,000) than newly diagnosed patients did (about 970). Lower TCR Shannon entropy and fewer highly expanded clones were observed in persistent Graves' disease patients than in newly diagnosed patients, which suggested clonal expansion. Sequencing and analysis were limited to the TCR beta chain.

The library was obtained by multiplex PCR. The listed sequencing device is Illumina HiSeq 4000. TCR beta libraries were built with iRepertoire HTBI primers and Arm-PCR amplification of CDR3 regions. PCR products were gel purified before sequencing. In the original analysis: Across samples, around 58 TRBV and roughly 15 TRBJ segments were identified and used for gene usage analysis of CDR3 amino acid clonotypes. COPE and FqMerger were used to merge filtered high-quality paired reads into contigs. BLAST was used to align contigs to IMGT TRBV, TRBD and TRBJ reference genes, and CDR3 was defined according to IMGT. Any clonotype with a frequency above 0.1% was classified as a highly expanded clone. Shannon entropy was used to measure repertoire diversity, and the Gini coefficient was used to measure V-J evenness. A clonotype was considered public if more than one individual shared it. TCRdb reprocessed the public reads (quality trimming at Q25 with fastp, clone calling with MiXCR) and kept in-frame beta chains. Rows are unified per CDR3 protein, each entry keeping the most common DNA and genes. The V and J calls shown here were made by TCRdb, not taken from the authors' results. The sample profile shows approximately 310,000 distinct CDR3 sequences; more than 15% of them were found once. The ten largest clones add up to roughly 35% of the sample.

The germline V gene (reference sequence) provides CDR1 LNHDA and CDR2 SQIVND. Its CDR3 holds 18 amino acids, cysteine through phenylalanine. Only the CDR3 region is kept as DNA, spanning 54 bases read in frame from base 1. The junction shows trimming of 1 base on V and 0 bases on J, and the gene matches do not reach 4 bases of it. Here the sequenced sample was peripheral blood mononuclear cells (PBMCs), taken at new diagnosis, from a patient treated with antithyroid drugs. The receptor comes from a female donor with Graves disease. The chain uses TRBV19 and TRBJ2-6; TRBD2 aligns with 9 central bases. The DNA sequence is TGTGCCAGTAGTATAGTTCTAGCGGGGTTCTCTGGGGCCAACGTCCTGACTTTC. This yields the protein CASSIVLAGFSGANVLTF.